This TCR beta chain was sequenced in a study of blood T cell repertoires in COVID-19. The CDR3 runs to 16 residues. Germline V gene sequence: CDR1 SGHNT, CDR2 YYREEE (reference sequence). The junction had 8 bases not matched to a gene; V was cut back by 4 bases and J by 6 bases. TCRdb keeps only in-frame clones here, not all; method: immunoSEQ multiplex PCR. The sample comprises about 120,000 clones, around 86% of which are singletons, and under 5% rests with the top ten. This rearrangement joins TRBV5-4 to TRBJ2-1; the match to TRBD2 covers 12 bases. Specimen: peripheral blood. The receptor comes from a man in his forties with acute or convalescent COVID-19. CDR3 in amino acids: CASSLPTSGRGNEQFF. As DNA, the CDR3 is TGTGCCAGCAGCCTCCCGACTAGCGGGAGAGGCAATGAGCAGTTCTTC.